This T cell receptor beta chain was documented in a study of siplizumab effects on memory and regulatory T cells. Study-wide points: Roughly 75-95% of dividing CD4+ or CD8+ clones were without an attributable naive or memory phenotype. Naive T cells were seemingly more diverse than memory cells, and major contributions to the alloresponse seemed to be made by them.

The protocol was immunoSEQ multiplex PCR, while the TCRdb copy is restricted to in-frame clones and leaves out a portion. The sample shows about 82,000 clones, approximately 86% of them seen only once. With regard to this clone: Its antigen is undetermined.

V trimming: 1 base; J trimming: 0 bases; junction bases outside the gene matches: 4. This CDR3 is built from 15 residues. Looked up from germline, CDR1 is SGHDT and CDR2 is YYEEEE. The origin of this receptor is a human donor in good health. The rearrangement uses TRBV5-6 and TRBJ2-7; 7 bases map to TRBD1. Material for sequencing was Tregs sorted from blood. DNA of the CDR3: TGTGCCAGCAGCTTGTTCGGACAGGTCTCCTACGAGCAGTACTTC. This codes for CASSLFGQVSYEQYF.